These 28 T cell receptor beta chains came from one sample sequenced in a study of blood T cell repertoires in COVID-19. This table comes from immunoSEQ multiplex PCR, and its TCRdb copy is limited to in-frame clones, with some not included. Among 150,000 to 200,000 clones, approximately 90% were seen once, and the ten largest hold about 4.2%. The sequenced sample was peripheral blood. These receptors were obtained from a human donor in a cohort sampled during active COVID-19.

The rearrangement uses TRBV12-3 or TRBV12-4 and TRBJ2-7; D is ambiguous. CDR3 size: 13 residues. Trimming cost V 5 bases and J 4 bases, with 12 bases left between them. CDR3 nucleotides: TGTGCCAGCAGTGCCGACTTATTATACGAGCAGTACTTC. This translates into CASSADLLYEQYF.

This clone was seen once. The rearrangement joins TRBV18 to TRBJ2-3; 8 bases are a match to TRBD2. This CDR3 region has 15 residues. V lost 4 bases to trimming and J lost 3 bases; unmatched junction nucleotides: 6. Germline V gene sequence: CDR1 KGHSH, CDR2 LQKENI. The CDR3 sequence is CASSRVIAGTDTQYF. The CDR3, as DNA: TGTGCCAGCTCACGGGTAATAGCGGGAACAGATACGCAGTATTTT. The whole variable domain, filled in from reference TRBV18 and TRBJ2-3, reads NAGVMQNPRHLVRRRGQEARLRCSPMKGHSHVYWYRQLPEEGLKFMVYLQKENIIDESGMPKERFSAEFPKEGPSILRIQQVVRGDSAAYFCASSRVIAGTDTQYFGPGTRLTVL.

The chain combines TRBV5-1 with TRBJ1-6, with D possibly TRBD1 on 6 matching bases. Trimming shortened V by 4 bases and J by 14 bases, and 16 bases separated the two germline ends. Per the germline V gene, CDR1 is SGHRS and CDR2 is YFSETQ. The CDR3 length is 13 residues. The CDR3 reads CASSDETGRTLHF. DNA of the CDR3: TGCGCCAGCAGCGACGAGACAGGAAGAACCCTCCACTTT.

The V gene is TRBV29-1, the J gene TRBJ2-1; D perhaps matches TRBD1 (6 bases). Trimming shortened V by 1 base and J by 10 bases, and 8 bases separated the two germline ends. CDR1 and CDR2 (germline): SQVTM, ANQGSEA. The CDR3 is made up of 11 amino acids. Here the CDR3 reads CSVEGRGEQFF. CDR3 bases: TGCAGCGTTGAAGGTAGGGGGGAGCAGTTCTTC.

This clone was recorded a few times. The chain uses TRBV5-4 and TRBJ1-4; weak D call: TRBD1 (5 bases). The germline CDR1 and CDR2 sequences are SGHNT and YYREEE (reference sequence). Trimming cost V 3 bases and J 7 bases, with 10 bases left between them. This CDR3 is 13 amino acids long. The CDR3 here is CASSSIGGEKLFF. CDR3 nucleotide sequence: TGTGCCAGCAGCTCGATCGGGGGTGAAAAACTGTTTTTT.

The chain joins TRBV6-5 to TRBJ2-7, with D possibly matching TRBD1 (6 bases). The CDR3 is made up of 14 amino acids. Germline loops: CDR1 MNHEY, CDR2 SVGAGI. V lost 2 bases and J lost 2, with 10 bases in between. The CDR3 is CASSYGRGTYEQYF. The CDR3 DNA follows: TGTGCCAGCAGTTACGGCAGGGGAACCTACGAGCAGTACTTC.

The genes are TRBV29-1 and TRBJ2-3, with a tentative D call TRBD1 (5 bases). Between the trimmed V and J ends, which lost 7 bases and 4 bases, there was a span of 12 bases. The CDR3 runs to 12 residues. The germline CDR1 and CDR2 sequences are SQVTM and ANQGSEA. In DNA, the CDR3 is TGCAGCGGGAAGGGGTTGGCAGATACGCAGTATTTT. The encoded protein is CSGKGLADTQYF.

The genes are TRBV6-2 or TRBV6-3 and TRBJ1-1; no definite D call. Looked up from germline, CDR1 is MNHEY and CDR2 is SVGEGT. This CDR3 spans 15 amino acids. V lost 0 bases and J 1 base, leaving 9 bases between the germline ends. The chain's CDR3 is CASSYSRLQNTEAFF. The CDR3 bases are TGTGCCAGCAGTTACTCGAGACTCCAGAACACTGAAGCTTTCTTT.

The V call is TRBV4-3, the J call TRBJ1-1; possible D gene TRBD1, 5 bases. Germline loops: CDR1 LGHNA, CDR2 YSLEER. The CDR3 consists of 14 residues. V lost 0 bases, J lost 7 bases, and 12 bases lay in between. The CDR3 nucleotides are TGCGCCAGCAGCCAAGAGGGGTGGAGGGGTGAAGCTTTCTTT. This translates into CASSQEGWRGEAFF.

The rearrangement links TRBV6-5 to TRBJ1-2; D uncertain. Trimming took 6 bases from V and 3 from J, leaving 11 bases between them. Looked up from germline, CDR1 is MNHEY and CDR2 is SVGAGI. This CDR3 has 13 amino acids. The CDR3: CASSLTLDYGYTF. In DNA, the CDR3 is TGTGCCAGCAGCTTGACACTAGACTATGGCTACACCTTC.

The DNA of the CDR3 is TGTGCCAGCAGCGTAGGACAGCTAAAAACAGATACGCAGTATTTT. Translated: CASSVGQLKTDTQYF. The chain links TRBV9 to TRBJ2-3; tentative D call: TRBD1 (5 bases). Germline V gene lookup returns CDR1 SGDLS and CDR2 YYNGEE. The CDR3 is 15 residues long. The V gene lost 0 bases and the J gene lost 3 bases, with 11 bases spanning the gap.

For this clone: Lacking the conserved final phenylalanine or tryptophan, this CDR3 likely reflects a read error. The limits of the CDR3 on the DNA are not certain, so only TCRdb's listed CDR3 is given. The gene calls are TRBV27 and TRBJ2-7; TRBD2 is the table's D call and was not checked against the DNA. Termini included, the CDR3 measures 13 amino acids. Germline V CDR1 and CDR2: MNHEY, SMNVEV (reference sequence). CDR3 residues: CASTGTSGSPART.

This chain links TRBV6-1 with TRBJ2-2; D might be TRBD1 (6 bases). CDR3 size: 14 residues. Germline V lookup: CDR1 MNHNS, CDR2 SASEGT. V lost 2 bases, J lost 8 bases, and 12 bases lay in between. Here the CDR3 reads CASSETRTVGELFF. The CDR3 coding sequence is TGTGCCAGCAGTGAAACTAGGACAGTTGGGGAGCTGTTTTTT.

The chain links TRBV6-5 to TRBJ1-6; the D is unclear. This CDR3 has 12 amino acids. Trimming removed 7 bases from V and 9 bases from J, with 10 bases in between. Germline V CDR1 and CDR2: MNHEY, SVGAGI. CDR3: CASTSRSSPLHF. The CDR3 DNA reads as TGTGCCAGCACCTCGCGTAGTTCACCCCTCCACTTT.

This chain joins TRBV7-2 and TRBJ2-5; 10 bases agree with TRBD2. The germline gives CDR1 SGHTA, CDR2 FQGNSA. The CDR3 totals 16 residues. The V segment lost 0 bases and the J segment 5 bases; nucleotides outside the gene matches: 6. The CDR3 sequence: CASSLASGGAAETQYF. The CDR3 DNA follows: TGTGCCAGCAGCTTAGCCAGCGGGGGGGCCGCGGAGACCCAGTACTTC.

The V call is TRBV30, the J call TRBJ2-3; TRBD1 matches at 9 bases. V lost 0 bases and J lost 6; bases outside the gene matches: 16. The CDR3 spans 18 residues. Germline V lookup: CDR1 GTSNPN, CDR2 SVGIG (reference sequence). The CDR3 DNA reads TGTGCCTGGAGTGTAGGGAAAACAGGGGGCGCCCCGGGGGATACGCAGTATTTT. This sequence encodes CAWSVGKTGGAPGDTQYF.

The chain links TRBV2 to TRBJ1-3; D is possibly TRBD1 (6 bases). V shed 4 bases and J shed 4 bases, with 17 bases lying between them. CDR1 SNHLY and CDR2 FYNNEI come from the germline V gene. CDR3 length: 16 residues. The CDR3 DNA follows: TGTGCCAGCAGTGGTGTTGGGACATCGGCCGGAAACACCATATATTTT. This sequence encodes CASSGVGTSAGNTIYF.

The chain couples TRBV18 to TRBJ2-7; TRBD1 matches 10 bases. Trimming removed 3 bases from V and 5 bases from J; junction bases left unmatched: 4. Germline CDR1 KGHSH, CDR2 LQKENI. The CDR3 runs 14 residues. The CDR3 reads CASSPGQGNHEQYF. For the CDR3, the DNA is TGTGCCAGCTCACCGGGACAGGGGAACCACGAGCAGTACTTC.

The chain couples TRBV2 to TRBJ1-1, with D maybe TRBD1 (6 bases). CDR1 and CDR2 (germline): SNHLY, FYNNEI. The V end lost 5 bases, the J end lost 7 bases, and 14 bases lay between the germline ends. The CDR3 totals 13 residues. CDR3 DNA sequence: TGTGCCAGCAGTTGGCGGGGGCAAGGTGAAGCTTTCTTT. Amino acids: CASSWRGQGEAFF. Full variable domain (remainder filled in from reference TRBV2 and TRBJ1-1): EPEVTQTPSHQVTQMGQEVILRCVPISNHLYFYWYRQILGQKVEFLVSFYNNEISEKSEIFDDQFSVERPDGSNFTLKIRSTKLEDSAMYFCASSWRGQGEAFFGQGTRLTVV.

The chain recombines TRBV28 with TRBJ2-3, with a weak D call TRBD2 (5 bases). V shed 8 bases and J shed 2 bases, with 20 bases lying between them. CDR3 length: 16 amino acids. The germline CDR1 and CDR2 sequences are MDHEN and SYDVKM. The CDR3 sequence is CASFRQRPGTTDTQYF. Written as DNA, the CDR3 is TGTGCCAGCTTCCGGCAACGACCGGGAACCACAGATACGCAGTATTTT.

This chain joins TRBV6-5 and TRBJ2-7; possibly TRBD1 for D (5 bases). The CDR3 is 13 amino acids. Germline V gene lookup returns CDR1 MNHEY and CDR2 SVGAGI. V was shortened by 2 bases and J by 6 bases, with 11 bases between the two germline ends. The CDR3 DNA reads TGTGCCAGCAGTTACCCTGGGGCAATCGAGCAGTACTTC. Its translation is CASSYPGAIEQYF.

This chain connects TRBV20-1 to TRBJ1-2, with 10 bases lining up with TRBD1. V gave up 5 bases and J gave up 8 bases; unmatched junction bases: 8. This CDR3 region has 13 residues. Germline-derived CDR1 and CDR2 are DFQATT and SNEGSKA (reference sequence). DNA for the CDR3: TGCAGTGCTCGTGTTAGGACAGGGGGAGGCTACACCTTC. Protein: CSARVRTGGGYTF.

Details on this clone: Other DNA sequences in the sample encode the same CDR3. The chain recombines TRBV15 with TRBJ1-5; D is unclear. CDR1 and CDR2 from the germline V gene are LNHNV and YYDKDF (reference sequence). This CDR3 has 18 amino acids. V was pared by 0 bases and J by 0 bases, with 15 bases between. The CDR3 spells CATSRDIGIGNSNQPQHF. CDR3 nucleotides: TGTGCCACCAGCAGAGATATCGGTATCGGGAATAGCAATCAGCCCCAGCATTTT.

The rearrangement joins TRBV28 to TRBJ1-5; 8 bases align to TRBD1. The germline V gene has CDR1 MDHEN and CDR2 SYDVKM. The V and J ends lost 6 bases and 0 bases, in that order; junction bases with no gene match: 13. This CDR3 comprises 18 residues. The CDR3: CASRTTGGGLYSNQPQHF. The CDR3 DNA follows: TGTGCCAGCAGGACCACAGGGGGTGGCTTATATAGCAATCAGCCCCAGCATTTT.

The chain has TRBV27 and TRBJ2-7, with 7 bases aligning to TRBD1. Trimming took 6 bases from V and 3 from J; bases not matched to a gene: 14. This CDR3 is built from 16 residues. The germline V gene has CDR1 MNHEY and CDR2 SMNVEV (reference sequence). The CDR3 loop reads CASSRLPIGQVYEQYF. CDR3 coding DNA: TGTGCCAGCAGCCGATTACCTATCGGACAGGTCTACGAGCAGTACTTC.

The chain combines TRBV7-9 with TRBJ1-6, with D unresolved. CDR1 SEHNR and CDR2 FQNEAQ come from the germline V gene (reference sequence). V dropped 1 base and J dropped 0 bases, with 7 bases sitting between them. This CDR3 has 16 residues. The CDR3 nucleotides are TGTGCCAGCAGCTTAGACCGGAGCTCCTATAATTCACCCCTCCACTTT. Its translation: CASSLDRSSYNSPLHF.

The V gene is TRBV6-6, the J gene TRBJ2-7, with TRBD1 identical over 8 bases. Germline V lookup: CDR1 MNHNY, CDR2 SVGAGI (reference sequence). J lost 6 bases, V lost 5 bases, and 12 bases had no gene match. This CDR3 region has 15 residues. CDR3 sequence: CASSDRGQGVSEQYF. The CDR3 DNA sequence: TGTGCCAGCAGTGACCGAGGACAGGGAGTCAGCGAGCAGTACTTC.

The chain is built from TRBV11-2 and TRBJ2-5; no clear D. This CDR3 has 11 amino acids. V lost 7 bases and J lost 2, with 5 bases in between. Per germline, CDR1 SGHAT and CDR2 FQNNGV. For the CDR3, the DNA is TGTGCCAGCACCACTCAAGAGACCCAGTACTTC. It specifies CASTTQETQYF.